The T cell receptor (beta chain) described here comes from a study of blood T cell repertoires in COVID-19. About the study: The origin of the acute and convalescent COVID-19 samples was the United States, Italy and Spain. From T cells, B-cell-depleted T cells, or PBMCs came the material, which was cDNA or gDNA.

Trimming stripped 6 bases from V and 8 bases from J, with 29 bases between. The length of the CDR3 is 18 residues. From germline, CDR1 is MNHEY and CDR2 SVGEGT. In the study's own analysis: Reference gene primer amplification in the assay estimated nucleated cell counts. Assay used: immunoSEQ multiplex PCR; TCRdb lists only in-frame clones, some missing. That table furnishes V, J and clone size, whereas the DNA furnished D and trimming. The data show some 100,000 clones, with about 80% seen just once and 12% held by the top ten. The rearrangement links TRBV6-2 or TRBV6-3 to TRBJ2-1, with a possible D match to TRBD2 (6 bases). This receptor was obtained from a woman in her 70s with acute or convalescent COVID-19. What was sequenced was peripheral blood. CDR3 in amino acids: CASSPNSGAGYGGYEQFF. The CDR3 nucleotides are TGTGCCAGCAGCCCCAACTCCGGTGCGGGCTACGGGGGATATGAGCAGTTCTTC.